This T cell receptor beta chain appears in the sequencing data of a study of cytomegalovirus exposure and HLA in healthy donors. Germline loops: CDR1 MNHEY, CDR2 SMNVEV (reference sequence). The CDR3 spans 12 residues. V lost 4 bases to trimming and J lost 6 bases, with 10 bases between them. Study outcomes and limitations: 87-base-pair reads could not separate some V segments, including TRBV6-2 and TRBV6-3. Testing in vitro showed a few CMV-associated chains specific for CMV antigens.

Regarding this clone: Its specificity is not known.

Donors had nominal health at sampling but likely had unrecorded immune exposures. Primers for the PCR totalled 60 Vbeta and 13 Jbeta. TCRdb's copy holds only in-frame clones and misses some; the assay was immunoSEQ multiplex PCR. The sample yields roughly 99,000 clones, approximately 80% seen once. The material sequenced was PBMCs. J is TRBJ2-7 and V is TRBV27; D is perhaps TRBD1 (5 bases). The receptor was derived from a man between 60 and 75 years old in good health and CMV-seropositive. CDR3 nucleotides: TGTGCCAGCAGTTATCAGGGTGTCGAGCAGTACTTC. This codes for CASSYQGVEQYF.